This T cell receptor (beta chain) was sequenced during a study of blood T cell repertoires in COVID-19. Germline trimming cut 4 bases from V and 0 bases from J; bases unmatched to any gene: 8. Germline CDR1 and CDR2: LGHDT and YNNKEL (reference sequence). The CDR3 consists of 17 residues. The method was immunoSEQ multiplex PCR; TCRdb's version includes in-frame clones alone and lacks a portion of them. Seen here are roughly 180,000 clones, around 76% observed once, and the top ten hold 8.6%. This TCR derives from a woman between 50 and 59 years old with active or convalescent COVID-19. The sample taken for sequencing was peripheral blood. This sequence joins TRBV3-1 (or the pseudogene TRBV3-2) and TRBJ2-7; 11 nucleotides line up with TRBD2. CDR3 region: CASSPRTSGRTSYEQYF. The CDR3 nucleotides are TGTGCCAGCAGCCCCCGGACTAGCGGGCGCACCTCCTACGAGCAGTACTTC.